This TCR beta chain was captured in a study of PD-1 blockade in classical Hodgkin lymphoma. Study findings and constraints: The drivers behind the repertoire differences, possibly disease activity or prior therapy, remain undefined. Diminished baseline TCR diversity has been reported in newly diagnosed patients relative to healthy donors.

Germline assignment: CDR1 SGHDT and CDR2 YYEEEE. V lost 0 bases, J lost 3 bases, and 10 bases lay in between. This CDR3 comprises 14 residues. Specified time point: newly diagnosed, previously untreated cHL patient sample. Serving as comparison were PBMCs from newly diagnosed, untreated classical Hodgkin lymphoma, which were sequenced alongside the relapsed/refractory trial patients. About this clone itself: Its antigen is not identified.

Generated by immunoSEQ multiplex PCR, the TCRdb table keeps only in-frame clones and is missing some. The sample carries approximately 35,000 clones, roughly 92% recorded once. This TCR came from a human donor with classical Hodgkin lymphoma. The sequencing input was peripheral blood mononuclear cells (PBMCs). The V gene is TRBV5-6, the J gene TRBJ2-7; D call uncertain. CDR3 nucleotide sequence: TGTGCCAGCAGCTTGGGGATCCTCCTCTACGAGCAGTACTTC. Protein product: CASSLGILLYEQYF.